This entry lists 2 T cell receptor beta chains sequenced from one sample in a study of blood T cell repertoires in COVID-19. Libraries were prepared by immunoSEQ multiplex PCR; TCRdb keeps only in-frame clonotypes and omits some of them. This table holds around 300,000 clones, around nine tenths found once. The specimen sequenced was PBMCs or T cells enriched from blood (not recorded which). These receptors were obtained from a woman aged 55-69 years who had recovered from COVID-19.

The chain couples TRBV28 to TRBJ1-2, with TRBD1 as a possible D gene (5 bases). This CDR3 is 16 amino acids long. Germline values: CDR1 MDHEN, CDR2 SYDVKM. Trimming cost V 4 bases and J 0 bases, with 15 bases left between them. The CDR3 is CASSSGGSGANYGYTF. The DNA of the CDR3 is TGTGCCAGCAGTTCCGGAGGATCGGGGGCTAACTATGGCTACACCTTC.

This rearrangement joins TRBV5-1 to TRBJ1-1, with D unresolved. V shed 5 bases and J shed 1 base, with 9 bases lying between them. The germline V gene encodes CDR1 SGHRS and CDR2 YFSETQ. The CDR3 is made up of 13 amino acids. The CDR3 bases are TGCGCCAGCAGGACTCCGCAGAACACTGAAGCTTTCTTT. Translation: CASRTPQNTEAFF.